The source of this T cell receptor beta chain is a study of early T cells in non-severe SARS-CoV-2 infection. Study-level information: Chains were unpaired, as sequencing was done on bulk RNA from unsorted whole blood. Overall study findings and caveats: VDJdb matching skewed toward anti-spike CD8 responses, missing private and CD4 specificities.

Note on this clonotype: The antigen is undetermined.

Germline V gene data show CDR1 as SQVTM and CDR2 as ANQGSEA. This CDR3 spans 14 amino acids. The V segment lost 4 bases and the J segment 1 base; nucleotides outside the gene matches: 3. Unique molecular identifiers (one per individual cDNA molecule) were attached. TCRdb reprocessed the 5' RACE reads via MiXCR and lists one record per CDR3 protein. The table has more than 85,000 distinct CDR3 sequences, roughly 12% seen once. The receptor's source is an adult who was a healthcare worker with PCR-confirmed SARS-CoV-2 infection or an uninfected control (not recorded which). The rearrangement links TRBV29-1 to TRBJ2-2, with TRBD1 matching over 7 bases. This specimen was whole blood, taken at baseline. The CDR3 spells CSVARDRNTGELFF. The CDR3 region has the DNA TGCAGCGTTGCCCGGGACAGGAACACCGGGGAGCTGTTTTTT.